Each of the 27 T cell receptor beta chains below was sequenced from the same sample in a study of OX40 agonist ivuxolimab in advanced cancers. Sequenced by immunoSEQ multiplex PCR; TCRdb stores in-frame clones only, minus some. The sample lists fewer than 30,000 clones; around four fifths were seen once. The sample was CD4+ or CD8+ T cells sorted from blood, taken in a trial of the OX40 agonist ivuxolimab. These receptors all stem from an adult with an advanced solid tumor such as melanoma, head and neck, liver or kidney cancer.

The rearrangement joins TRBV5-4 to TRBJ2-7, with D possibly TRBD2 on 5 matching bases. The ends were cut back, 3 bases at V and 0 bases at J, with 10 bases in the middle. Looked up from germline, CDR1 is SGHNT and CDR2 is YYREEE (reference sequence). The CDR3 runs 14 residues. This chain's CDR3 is CASSSTGSSYEQYF. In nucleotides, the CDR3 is TGTGCCAGCAGCTCGACGGGGAGCTCCTACGAGCAGTACTTC.

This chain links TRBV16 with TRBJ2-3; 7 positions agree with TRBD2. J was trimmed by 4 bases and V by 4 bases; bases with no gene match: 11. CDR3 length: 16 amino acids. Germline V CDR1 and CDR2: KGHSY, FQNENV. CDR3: CASSPAGGTASDTQYF. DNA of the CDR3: TGTGCCAGCAGCCCCGCCGGGGGGACGGCGTCAGATACGCAGTATTTT.

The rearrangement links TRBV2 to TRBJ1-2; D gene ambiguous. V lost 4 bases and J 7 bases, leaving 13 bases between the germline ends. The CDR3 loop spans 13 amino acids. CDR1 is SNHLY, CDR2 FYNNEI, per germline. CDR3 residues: CASSGLAVGGYTF. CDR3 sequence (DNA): TGTGCCAGCAGTGGGCTGGCAGTGGGTGGCTACACCTTC.

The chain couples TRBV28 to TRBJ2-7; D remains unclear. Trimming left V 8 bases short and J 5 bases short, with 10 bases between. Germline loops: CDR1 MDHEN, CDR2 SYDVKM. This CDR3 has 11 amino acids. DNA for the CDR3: TGTGCCAGCGGCGGCGACCACGAGCAGTACTTC. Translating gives CASGGDHEQYF.

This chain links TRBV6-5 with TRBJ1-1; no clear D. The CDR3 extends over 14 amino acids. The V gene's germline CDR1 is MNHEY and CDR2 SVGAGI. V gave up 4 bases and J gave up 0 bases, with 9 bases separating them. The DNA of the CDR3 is TGTGCCAGCAGTTCCCCTACTATGAACACTGAAGCTTTCTTT. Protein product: CASSSPTMNTEAFF.

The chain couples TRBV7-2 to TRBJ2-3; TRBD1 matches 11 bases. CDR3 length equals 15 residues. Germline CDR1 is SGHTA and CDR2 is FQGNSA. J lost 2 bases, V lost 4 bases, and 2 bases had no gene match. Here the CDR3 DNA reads TGTGCCAGCAGCTCTGGACAGGGGGCCACAGATACGCAGTATTTT. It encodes CASSSGQGATDTQYF.

The CDR3 DNA is TGTGCCAGCAGTCAAGGGACCGGGGAGCTGTTTTTT. Encoded protein: CASSQGTGELFF. V usage is TRBV6-1 and J usage is TRBJ2-2; D ambiguous. Germline V gene lookup returns CDR1 MNHNS and CDR2 SASEGT. The CDR3 sequence is 12 residues long. Trimming took off 5 bases at V and 5 bases at J, with 6 bases between the two ends.

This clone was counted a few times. DNA for the CDR3: TGTGCCAGCAGCCAAGGGCCACAGGCTTTCTTT. Translating it yields CASSQGPQAFF. This chain uses TRBV4-2 with TRBJ1-1; D remains unclear. The CDR3 runs 11 residues. Germline lookup yields CDR1 LGHNA and CDR2 YNFKEQ. Trimming took off 1 base at V and 11 bases at J, with 8 bases between the two ends.

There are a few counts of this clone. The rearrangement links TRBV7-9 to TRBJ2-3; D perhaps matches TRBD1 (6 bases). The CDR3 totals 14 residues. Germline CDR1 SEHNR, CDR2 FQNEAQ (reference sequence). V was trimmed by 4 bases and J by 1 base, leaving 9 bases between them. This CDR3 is CASSSSGGTDTQYF. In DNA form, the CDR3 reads TGTGCCAGCAGCTCATCAGGGGGCACAGATACGCAGTATTTT.

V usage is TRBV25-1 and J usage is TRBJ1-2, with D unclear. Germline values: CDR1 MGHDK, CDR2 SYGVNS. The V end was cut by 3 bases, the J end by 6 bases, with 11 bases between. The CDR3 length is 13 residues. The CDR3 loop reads CASSDLGSDGYTF. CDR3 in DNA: TGTGCCAGCAGTGATCTGGGGTCAGATGGCTACACCTTC.

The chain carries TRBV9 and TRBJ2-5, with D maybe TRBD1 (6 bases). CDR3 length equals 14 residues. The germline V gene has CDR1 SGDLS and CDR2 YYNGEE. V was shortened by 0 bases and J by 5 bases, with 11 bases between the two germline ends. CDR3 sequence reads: CASSVVTGKETQYF. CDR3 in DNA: TGTGCCAGCAGCGTAGTAACAGGGAAGGAGACCCAGTACTTC.

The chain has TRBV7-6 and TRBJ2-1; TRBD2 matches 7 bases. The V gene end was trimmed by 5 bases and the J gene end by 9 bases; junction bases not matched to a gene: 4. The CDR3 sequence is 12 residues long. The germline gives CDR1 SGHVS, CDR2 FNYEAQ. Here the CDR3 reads CASSPRTSEQFF. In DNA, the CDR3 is TGTGCCAGCAGCCCCCGGACTAGTGAGCAGTTCTTC.

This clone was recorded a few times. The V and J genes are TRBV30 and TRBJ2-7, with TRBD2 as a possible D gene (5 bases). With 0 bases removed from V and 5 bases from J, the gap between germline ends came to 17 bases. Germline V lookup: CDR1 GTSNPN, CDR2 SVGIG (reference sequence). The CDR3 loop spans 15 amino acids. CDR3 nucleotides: TGTGCCTGGAGTGTAACTCTAGCTGGTTGGGACGAGCAGTACTTC. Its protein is CAWSVTLAGWDEQYF.

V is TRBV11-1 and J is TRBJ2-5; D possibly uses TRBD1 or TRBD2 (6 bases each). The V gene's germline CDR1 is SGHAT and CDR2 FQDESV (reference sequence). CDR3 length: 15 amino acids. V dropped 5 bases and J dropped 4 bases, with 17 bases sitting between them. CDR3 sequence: CASSPGAGTGETQYF. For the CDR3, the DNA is TGTGCCAGCAGCCCGGGGGCGGGGACCGGAGAGACCCAGTACTTC. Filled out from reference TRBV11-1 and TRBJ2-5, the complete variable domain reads EAEVAQSPRYKITEKSQAVAFWCDPISGHATLYWYRQILGQGPELLVQFQDESVVDDSQLPKDRFSAERLKGVDSTLKIQPAELGDSAMYLCASSPGAGTGETQYFGPGTRLLVL.

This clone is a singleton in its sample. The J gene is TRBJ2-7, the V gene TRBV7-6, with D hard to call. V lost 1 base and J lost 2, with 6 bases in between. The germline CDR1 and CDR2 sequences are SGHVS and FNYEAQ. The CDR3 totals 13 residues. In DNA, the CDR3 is TGTGCCAGCAGCTTAGGCGGCACCTACGAGCAGTACTTC. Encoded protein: CASSLGGTYEQYF.

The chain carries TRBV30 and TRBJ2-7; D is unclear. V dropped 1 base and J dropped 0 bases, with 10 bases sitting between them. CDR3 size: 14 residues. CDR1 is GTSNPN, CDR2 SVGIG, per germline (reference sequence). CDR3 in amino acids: CAWSGSPSSYEQYF. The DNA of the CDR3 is TGTGCCTGGAGTGGATCACCGAGCTCCTACGAGCAGTACTTC.

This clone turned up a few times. CDR3 protein: CASSVNYGYTF. The CDR3 nucleotides are TGTGCCAGCAGTGTTAACTATGGCTACACCTTC. The V gene is TRBV25-1, the J gene TRBJ1-2, with no clear D. This CDR3 is built from 11 residues. CDR1 is MGHDK, CDR2 SYGVNS, per germline. Trimming left V 4 bases short and J 1 base short, with 1 base between.

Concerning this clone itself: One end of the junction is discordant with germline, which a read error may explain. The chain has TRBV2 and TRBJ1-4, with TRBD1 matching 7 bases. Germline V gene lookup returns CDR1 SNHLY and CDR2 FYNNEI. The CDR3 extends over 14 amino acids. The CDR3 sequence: CASSDWTGARETVF. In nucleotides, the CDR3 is TGTGCCAGCAGCGATTGGACAGGAGCTAGGGAAACTGTTTTT.

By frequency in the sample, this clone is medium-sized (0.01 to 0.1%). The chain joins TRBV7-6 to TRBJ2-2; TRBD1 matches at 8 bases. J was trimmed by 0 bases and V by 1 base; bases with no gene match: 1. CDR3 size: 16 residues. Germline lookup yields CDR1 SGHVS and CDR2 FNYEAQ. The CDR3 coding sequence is TGTGCCAGCAGCTTAGGACAGGGGTCGAACACCGGGGAGCTGTTTTTT. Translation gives CASSLGQGSNTGELFF. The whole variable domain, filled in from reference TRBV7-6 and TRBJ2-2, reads GAGVSQSPRYKVTKRGQDVALRCDPISGHVSLYWYRQALGQGPEFLTYFNYEAQQDKSGLPNDRFSAERPEGSISTLTIQRTEQRDSAMYRCASSLGQGSNTGELFFGEGSRLTVL.

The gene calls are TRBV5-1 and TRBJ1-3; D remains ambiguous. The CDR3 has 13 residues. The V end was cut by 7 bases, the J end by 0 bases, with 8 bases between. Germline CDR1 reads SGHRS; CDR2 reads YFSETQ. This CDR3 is CASRGPSGNTIYF. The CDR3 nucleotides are TGCGCCAGCCGAGGTCCCTCTGGAAACACCATATATTTT.

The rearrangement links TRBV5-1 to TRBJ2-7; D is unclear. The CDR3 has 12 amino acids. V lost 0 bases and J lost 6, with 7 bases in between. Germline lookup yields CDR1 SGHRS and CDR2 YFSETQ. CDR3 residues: CASSLESSEQYF. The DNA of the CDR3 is TGCGCCAGCAGCTTGGAGTCATCCGAGCAGTACTTC.

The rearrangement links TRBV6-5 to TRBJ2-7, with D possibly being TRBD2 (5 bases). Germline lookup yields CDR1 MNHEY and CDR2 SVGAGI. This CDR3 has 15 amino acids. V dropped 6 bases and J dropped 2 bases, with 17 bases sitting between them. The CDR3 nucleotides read TGTGCCAGCAGCCGAGGGATGGACGGGGCCTACGAGCAGTACTTC. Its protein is CASSRGMDGAYEQYF.

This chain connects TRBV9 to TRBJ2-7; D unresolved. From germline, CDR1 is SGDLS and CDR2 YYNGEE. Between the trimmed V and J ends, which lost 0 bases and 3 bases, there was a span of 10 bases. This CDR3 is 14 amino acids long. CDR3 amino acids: CASSVDPANYEQYF. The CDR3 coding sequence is TGTGCCAGCAGCGTAGATCCAGCCAACTACGAGCAGTACTTC.

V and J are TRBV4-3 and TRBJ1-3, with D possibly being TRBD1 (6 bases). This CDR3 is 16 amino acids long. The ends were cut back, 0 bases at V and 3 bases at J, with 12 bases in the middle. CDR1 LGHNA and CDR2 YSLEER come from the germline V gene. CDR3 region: CASSQDTGGSGNTIYF. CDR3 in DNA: TGCGCCAGCAGCCAAGATACCGGGGGCAGTGGAAACACCATATATTTT.

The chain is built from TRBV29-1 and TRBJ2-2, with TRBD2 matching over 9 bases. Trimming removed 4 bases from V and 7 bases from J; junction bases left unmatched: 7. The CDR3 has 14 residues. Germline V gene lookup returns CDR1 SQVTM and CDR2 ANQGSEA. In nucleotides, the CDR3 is TGCAGCGTTGGACTAGCGGCCCGAGGCGGGGAGCTGTTTTTT. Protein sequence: CSVGLAARGGELFF.

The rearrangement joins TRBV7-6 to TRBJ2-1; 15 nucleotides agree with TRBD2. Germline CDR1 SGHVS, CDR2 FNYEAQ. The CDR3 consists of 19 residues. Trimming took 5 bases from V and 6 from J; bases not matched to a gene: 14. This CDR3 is CASSHPRGLAGGLINEQFF. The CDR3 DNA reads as TGTGCCAGCAGCCACCCAAGGGGACTAGCGGGAGGACTAATCAATGAGCAGTTCTTC.

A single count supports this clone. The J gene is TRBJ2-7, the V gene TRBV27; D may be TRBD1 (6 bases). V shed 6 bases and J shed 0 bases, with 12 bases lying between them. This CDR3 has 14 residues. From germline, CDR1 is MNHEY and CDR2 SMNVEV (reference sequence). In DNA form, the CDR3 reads TGTGCCAGCAGAGCCTTGGGGGCCTCCTACGAGCAGTACTTC. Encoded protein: CASRALGASYEQYF.